This T cell receptor (beta chain) originates from a study of blood T cells in healthy people across ages. The second PCR ran roughly 6 to 11 cycles with a sample-barcoded 5' primer and J-beta primers. A single record per CDR3 protein comes from TCRdb applying MiXCR to the 5' RACE reads. The table shows 1.5 million or so distinct CDR3 sequences, with 40% to 45% occurring only once. There are a few counts of this clonotype. Germline CDR1 SGHVS, CDR2 FQNEAQ. V lost 2 bases to trimming and J lost 2 bases; unmatched junction nucleotides: 3. The length of the CDR3 is 16 residues. J is TRBJ2-1 and V is TRBV7-8, with 10 bases identical to TRBD2. The sequencing sample was made of blood. The receptor's source is a woman younger than 30 in good health. Written as DNA, the CDR3 is TGTGCCAGCAGCTTACACCTAGCGGGGGCCTACAATGAGCAGTTCTTC. This sequence encodes CASSLHLAGAYNEQFF.